The 17 T cell receptor beta chains given below trace back to one sample, sequenced in a study of shared clonotypes between healthy human individuals. Profiled with immunoSEQ multiplex PCR; TCRdb holds only in-frame clones, not every one. Of under 1,100,000 clones detected, under 80% appear once; the ten largest clones hold about 1.4%. The sequenced sample consisted of memory CD4+ T cells sorted from blood. Noted subset: CD45RA-negative fraction. The receptor source for this set is a man aged 18 to 29 in good health.

The chain joins TRBV10-3 to TRBJ1-5; D not resolved. Germline assignment: CDR1 ENHRY and CDR2 SYGVKD. Trimming removed 2 bases at V and 3 bases at J, with 8 bases between. The CDR3 has 14 amino acids. The CDR3 nucleotides read TGTGCCATCAGTGAGGACACCGTCAATCAGCCCCAGCATTTT. Amino acids: CAISEDTVNQPQHF.

The chain couples TRBV7-8 to TRBJ1-5; D is ambiguous. Between the trimmed V and J ends, which lost 5 bases and 4 bases, there was a span of 9 bases. The CDR3 has 13 residues. Looked up from germline, CDR1 is SGHVS and CDR2 is FQNEAQ. This CDR3 reads CASSRGRNQPQHF. CDR3 nucleotides: TGTGCCAGCAGCCGCGGCAGGAATCAGCCCCAGCATTTT.

This chain connects TRBV5-1 to TRBJ1-1; D remains unclear. Deletions cut 2 bases from V and 0 bases from J, with 14 bases between. CDR3 length: 16 residues. The germline gives CDR1 SGHRS, CDR2 YFSETQ. CDR3 sequence (DNA): TGCGCCAGCAGCTTCGGGAGGGTTAGTTTGAACACTGAAGCTTTCTTT. Protein sequence: CASSFGRVSLNTEAFF.

The rearrangement uses TRBV5-4 and TRBJ1-1; 9 bases agree with TRBD1. The CDR3 sequence is 16 residues long. V lost 0 bases and J lost 5; bases outside the gene matches: 8. Germline loops: CDR1 SGHNT, CDR2 YYREEE (reference sequence). CDR3 DNA sequence: TGTGCCAGCAGCTTGGGGGTCGACAGGGGGAGGACTGAAGCTTTCTTT. Translating it yields CASSLGVDRGRTEAFF.

On this clone: At one end the junction does not follow the germline gene, possibly because of a read error. The chain combines TRBV5-1 with TRBJ2-1; 8 bases map to TRBD1. CDR1 and CDR2 from the germline V gene are SGHRS and YFSETQ. CDR3 length: 13 amino acids. This chain's CDR3 is CASSELDRGRVVF. CDR3 coding DNA: TGCGCCAGCAGCGAACTAGACAGGGGCCGGGTTGTCTTC.

This chain connects TRBV4-3 to TRBJ2-4; TRBD2 matches at 7 bases. J gave up 0 bases and V 0 bases, and 11 bases lay outside the gene matches. This CDR3 has 19 residues. Looked up from germline, CDR1 is LGHNA and CDR2 is YSLEER. The CDR3 protein is CASSQDGIAGSLAKNIQYF. The CDR3 nucleotides read TGCGCCAGCAGCCAAGACGGGATAGCGGGTTCCCTAGCCAAAAACATTCAGTACTTC.

V gene TRBV25-1 combines with J gene TRBJ1-2; no reliable D call. The germline V gene encodes CDR1 MGHDK and CDR2 SYGVNS. Trimming removed 1 base at V and 8 bases at J, with 17 bases between. The CDR3 loop spans 15 amino acids. The CDR3 here is CASSESPPLPNGYTF. The CDR3, as DNA: TGTGCCAGCAGTGAATCCCCCCCTCTCCCGAACGGCTACACCTTC.

V usage is TRBV27 and J usage is TRBJ2-1; 16 positions agree with TRBD2. Germline trimming cut 0 bases from V and 4 bases from J; bases unmatched to any gene: 3. From germline, CDR1 is MNHEY and CDR2 SMNVEV (reference sequence). The CDR3 totals 18 residues. The CDR3 coding sequence is TGTGCCAGCAGTTTATCGGGACTAGCGGGAGGGGGGTACAATGAGCAGTTCTTC. Protein product: CASSLSGLAGGGYNEQFF.

The genes are TRBV25-1 and TRBJ2-7, with D perhaps matching TRBD1 or TRBD2 (6 bases each). Germline-derived CDR1 and CDR2 are MGHDK and SYGVNS. This CDR3 is built from 14 residues. Trimming took 1 base from V and 5 from J, leaving 12 bases between them. CDR3 DNA: TGTGCCAGCAGTGAATCCGGGGGCATCGACGAGCAGTACTTC. It specifies CASSESGGIDEQYF.

On this clone: This sample also contains other DNA sequences that code for the same CDR3. This chain joins TRBV11-2 and TRBJ1-3; 7 bases are a match to TRBD1. Germline CDR1 SGHAT, CDR2 FQNNGV. The ends lost 1 base at V and 2 bases at J; junction bases unmatched: 2. This CDR3 comprises 15 residues. CDR3 region: CASSLGGTAGNTIYF. CDR3 coding DNA: TGTGCCAGCAGCTTAGGTGGGACAGCTGGAAACACCATATATTTT.

The chain recombines TRBV6-5 with TRBJ2-2, with D perhaps matching TRBD2 (5 bases). V dropped 8 bases and J dropped 7 bases, with 11 bases sitting between them. The CDR3 has 12 residues. CDR1 is MNHEY and CDR2 is SVGAGI in the germline V gene. CDR3 DNA: TGTGCCAGCGGGAGTTCCGGCGGGGAGCTGTTTTTT. Translation gives CASGSSGGELFF.

The chain combines TRBV28 with TRBJ1-2; tentatively, D is TRBD1 (5 bases). The CDR3 extends over 15 amino acids. The germline V gene has CDR1 MDHEN and CDR2 SYDVKM. Trimming removed 5 bases at V and 4 bases at J, with 17 bases between. The CDR3 reads CASSPPGTLLYGYTF. The CDR3 DNA reads as TGTGCCAGCAGTCCACCCGGGACCTTACTCTATGGCTACACCTTC.

This rearrangement joins TRBV7-2 to TRBJ2-1; tentative D call: TRBD2 (6 bases). V was shortened by 4 bases and J by 0 bases, with 13 bases between the two germline ends. CDR3 length: 16 residues. Looked up from germline, CDR1 is SGHTA and CDR2 is FQGNSA. CDR3 amino acids: CASSSAGTGSYNEQFF. In DNA, the CDR3 is TGTGCCAGCAGCTCCGCCGGGACTGGCTCCTACAATGAGCAGTTCTTC. Using reference TRBV7-2 and TRBJ2-1 for the parts outside the CDR3, the full variable domain is GAGVSQSPSNKVTEKGKDVELRCDPISGHTALYWYRQSLGQGLEFLIYFQGNSAPDKSGLPSDRFSAERTGGSVSTLTIQRTQQEDSAVYLCASSSAGTGSYNEQFFGPGTRLTVL.

This chain links TRBV21-1 with TRBJ1-2. TRBV21-1 is flagged as a pseudogene. The CDR3 sequence is 13 residues long. The CDR3 DNA follows: TGTGCCAGCAGCCATCCGAGGCCGTATGGCTACACCTTC. Residues: CASSHPRPYGYTF.

V and J are TRBV6-5 and TRBJ2-7; 8 bases map to TRBD2. Germline V gene sequence: CDR1 MNHEY, CDR2 SVGAGI. V gave up 5 bases and J gave up 6 bases; unmatched junction bases: 12. The CDR3 is 15 residues long. The CDR3 here is CASSGSGAFLGEQYF. CDR3 DNA sequence: TGTGCCAGCAGTGGTAGCGGGGCCTTCTTGGGCGAGCAGTACTTC.

The J gene is TRBJ1-3, the V gene TRBV7-9; no reliable D call. The CDR3 has 16 residues. V was shortened by 5 bases and J by 0 bases, with 14 bases between the two germline ends. The germline V gene encodes CDR1 SEHNR and CDR2 FQNEAQ (reference sequence). The CDR3 is CASSDRLASSGNTIYF. The CDR3 nucleotides are TGTGCCAGCAGCGACCGCTTAGCAAGCTCTGGAAACACCATATATTTT.

The chain employs TRBV6-1 and TRBJ2-5; a weak D match, TRBD1 (5 bases). The V and J ends lost 8 bases and 9 bases respectively, with 19 bases between them. Germline CDR1 and CDR2: MNHNS and SASEGT. The CDR3 runs to 13 residues. The CDR3 nucleotides are TGTGCCAGCCAAAGGACACTGAGCGTTTCCCAGTACTTC. As protein: CASQRTLSVSQYF.